Sequencing of this T cell receptor beta chain was carried out in a study of vaccination and CD4 T cells after COVID-19. At the Johns Hopkins FTIC core, DNA taken from cultured CD4+ T cells was sequenced by way of the Oncomine TCR Beta short-read assay. TCRdb independently ran MiXCR on the PCR reads; one entry per CDR3 protein. Among 3,000 to 3,500 distinct CDR3 sequences listed, 24% were seen once. Treatment meaning: roughly 10-day PBMC culture with coronavirus spike peptide pools or control peptides (ViraFEST assay). The unexposed donor provided CD4+ T cells, which were taken before the COVID-19 pandemic (2011-2018). Only a few counts were recorded for this clonotype. Antigen specificity is unknown. This CDR3 is 15 amino acids long. V lost 0 bases and J lost 1; bases outside the gene matches: 2. The germline CDR1 and CDR2 sequences are SGHRS and YFSETQ.

This chain uses TRBV5-1 with TRBJ1-1; 8 nucleotides align to TRBD1. The receptor was derived from a human donor in good health. The specimen sequenced was CD4+ T cells from blood, cultured in vitro. The CDR3 nucleotides read TGCGCCAGCAGCTTGGGACAGGGGAGGAACACTGAAGCTTTCTTT. This translates into CASSLGQGRNTEAFF.